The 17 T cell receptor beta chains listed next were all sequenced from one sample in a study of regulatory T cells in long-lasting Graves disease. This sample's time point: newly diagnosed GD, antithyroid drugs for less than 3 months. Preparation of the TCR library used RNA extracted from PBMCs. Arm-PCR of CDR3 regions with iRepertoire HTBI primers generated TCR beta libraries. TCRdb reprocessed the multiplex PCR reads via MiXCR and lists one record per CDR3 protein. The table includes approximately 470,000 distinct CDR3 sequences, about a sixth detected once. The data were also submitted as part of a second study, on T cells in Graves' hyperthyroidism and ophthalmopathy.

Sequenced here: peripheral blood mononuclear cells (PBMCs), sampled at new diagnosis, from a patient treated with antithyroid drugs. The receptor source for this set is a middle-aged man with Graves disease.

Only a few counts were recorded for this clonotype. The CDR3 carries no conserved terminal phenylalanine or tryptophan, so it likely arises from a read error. DNA of the CDR3: TGTGCCAGCAGCTTACACCCGACCTACTCTAAAAACTCCTACAATGAGCAGTTCCTC. Amino acids: CASSLHPTYSKNSYNEQFL. This rearrangement joins TRBV11-1 to TRBJ2-1, with no clear D. This CDR3 contains 19 residues. The germline V gene encodes CDR1 SGHAT and CDR2 FQDESV (reference sequence). V was pared by 2 bases and J by 0 bases, with 20 bases between.

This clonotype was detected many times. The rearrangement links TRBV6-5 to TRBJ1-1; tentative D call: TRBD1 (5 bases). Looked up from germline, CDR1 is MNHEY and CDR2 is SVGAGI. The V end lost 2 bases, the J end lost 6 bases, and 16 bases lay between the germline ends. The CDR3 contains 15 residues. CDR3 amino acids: CASSYDSPKRAEAFF. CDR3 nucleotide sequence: TGTGCCAGCAGTTACGACAGTCCTAAACGGGCTGAAGCTTTCTTT.

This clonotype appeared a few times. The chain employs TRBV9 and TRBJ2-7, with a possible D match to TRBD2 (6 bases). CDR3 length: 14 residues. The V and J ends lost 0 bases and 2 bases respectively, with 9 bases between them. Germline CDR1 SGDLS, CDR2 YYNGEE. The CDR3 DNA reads TGTGCCAGCAGCGTAGGACTAGATACCTACGAGCAGTACTTC. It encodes CASSVGLDTYEQYF.

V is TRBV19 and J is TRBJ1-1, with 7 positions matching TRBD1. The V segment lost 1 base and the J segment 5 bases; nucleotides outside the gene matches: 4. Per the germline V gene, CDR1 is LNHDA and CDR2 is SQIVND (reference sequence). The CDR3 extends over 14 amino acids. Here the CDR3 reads CASSIVTGRTEAFF. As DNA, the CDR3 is TGTGCCAGTAGTATAGTGACAGGGAGGACTGAAGCTTTCTTT.

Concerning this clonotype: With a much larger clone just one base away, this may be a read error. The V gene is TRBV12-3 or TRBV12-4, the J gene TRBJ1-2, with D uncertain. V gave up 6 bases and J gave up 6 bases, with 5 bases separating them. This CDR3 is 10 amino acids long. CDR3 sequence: CASRGHGYTF. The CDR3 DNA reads TGTGCCAGCAGGGGCCATGGCTACACCTTC.

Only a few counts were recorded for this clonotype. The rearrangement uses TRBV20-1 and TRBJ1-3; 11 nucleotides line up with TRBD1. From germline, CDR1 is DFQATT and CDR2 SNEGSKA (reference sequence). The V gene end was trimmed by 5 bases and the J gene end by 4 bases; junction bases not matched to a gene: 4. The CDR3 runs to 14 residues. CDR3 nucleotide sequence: TGCAGTGCTTCGGACAGGGGGCTGGGAAACACCATATATTTT. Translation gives CSASDRGLGNTIYF.

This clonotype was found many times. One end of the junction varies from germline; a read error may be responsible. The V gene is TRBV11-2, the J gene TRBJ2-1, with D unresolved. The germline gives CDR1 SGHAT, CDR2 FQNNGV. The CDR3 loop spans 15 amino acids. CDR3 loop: CASSQDPSSYNEQFF. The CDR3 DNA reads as TGCGCCAGCAGCCAAGACCCTAGCTCCTACAATGAGCAGTTCTTC.

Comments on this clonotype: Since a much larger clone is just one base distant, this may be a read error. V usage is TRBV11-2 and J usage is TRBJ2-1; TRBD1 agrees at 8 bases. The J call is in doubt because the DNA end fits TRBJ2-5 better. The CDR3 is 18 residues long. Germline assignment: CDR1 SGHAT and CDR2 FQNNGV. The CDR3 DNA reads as TGTGCCAGCAGCTTAGTTGGTATTATGACAGGGGCCACAGAGACCCAGTACTTC. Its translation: CASSLVGIMTGATETQYF.

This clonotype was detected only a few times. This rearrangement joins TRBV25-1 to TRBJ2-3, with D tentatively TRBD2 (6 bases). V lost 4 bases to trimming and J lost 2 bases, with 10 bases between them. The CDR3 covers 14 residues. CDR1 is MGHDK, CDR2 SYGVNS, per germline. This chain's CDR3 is CASSAGSVTDTQYF. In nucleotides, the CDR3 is TGTGCCAGCAGTGCCGGGAGCGTCACAGATACGCAGTATTTT.

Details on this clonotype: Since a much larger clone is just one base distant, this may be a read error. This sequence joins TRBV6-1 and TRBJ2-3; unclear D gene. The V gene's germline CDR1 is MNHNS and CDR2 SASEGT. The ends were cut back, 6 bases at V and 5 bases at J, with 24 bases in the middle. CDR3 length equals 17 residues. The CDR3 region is CASRQGRYRATKDTQYF. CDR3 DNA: TGTGCCAGCAGACAAGGGCGCTACCGGGCAACTAAAGATACGCAGTATTTT.

The CDR3: CATGAGNEQFF. CDR3 in DNA: TGTGCCACCGGGGCCGGCAATGAGCAGTTCTTC. The rearrangement links TRBV24-1 to TRBJ2-1; TRBD1 is a possible D gene (5 bases). The CDR3 consists of 11 residues. V lost 9 bases and J 6 bases, leaving 8 bases between the germline ends. The germline CDR1 and CDR2 sequences are KGHDR and SFDVKD.

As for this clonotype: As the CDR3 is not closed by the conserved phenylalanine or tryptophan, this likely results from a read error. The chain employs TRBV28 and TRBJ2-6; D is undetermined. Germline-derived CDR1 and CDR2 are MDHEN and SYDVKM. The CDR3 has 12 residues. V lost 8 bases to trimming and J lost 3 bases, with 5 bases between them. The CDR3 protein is CASRRGANVLTL. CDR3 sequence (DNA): TGTGCCAGCCGACGTGGGGCCAACGTCCTGACTCTC.

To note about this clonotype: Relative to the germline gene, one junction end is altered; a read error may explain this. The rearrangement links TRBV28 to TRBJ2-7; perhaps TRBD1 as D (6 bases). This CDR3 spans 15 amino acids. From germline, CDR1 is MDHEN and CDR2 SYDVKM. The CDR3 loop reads CASIPPSDRTYGQYF. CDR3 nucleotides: TGTGCCAGCATCCCCCCCTCGGACAGAACCTACGGGCAGTACTTC.

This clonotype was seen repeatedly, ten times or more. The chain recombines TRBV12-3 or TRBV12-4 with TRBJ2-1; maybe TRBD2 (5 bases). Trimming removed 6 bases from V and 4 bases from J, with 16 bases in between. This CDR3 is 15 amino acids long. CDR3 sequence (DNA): TGTGCCAGCAGCCACGTCCGGAGGTCGTACAATGAGCAGTTCTTC. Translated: CASSHVRRSYNEQFF.

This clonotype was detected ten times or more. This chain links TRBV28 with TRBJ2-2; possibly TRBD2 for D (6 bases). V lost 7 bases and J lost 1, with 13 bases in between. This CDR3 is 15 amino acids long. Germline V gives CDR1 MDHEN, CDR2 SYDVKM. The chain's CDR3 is CASKGTPLNTGELFF. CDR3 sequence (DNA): TGTGCCAGCAAGGGGACTCCACTGAACACCGGGGAGCTGTTTTTT.

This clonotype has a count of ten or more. CDR3 in amino acids: CANQDRSTDTQYF. The CDR3, as DNA: TGTGCCAACCAAGACAGATCCACAGATACGCAGTATTTT. The V gene is TRBV10-3, the J gene TRBJ2-3, with D tentatively TRBD1 (5 bases). Trimming removed 10 bases at V and 2 bases at J, with 13 bases between. The germline gives CDR1 ENHRY, CDR2 SYGVKD. The CDR3 spans 13 residues.

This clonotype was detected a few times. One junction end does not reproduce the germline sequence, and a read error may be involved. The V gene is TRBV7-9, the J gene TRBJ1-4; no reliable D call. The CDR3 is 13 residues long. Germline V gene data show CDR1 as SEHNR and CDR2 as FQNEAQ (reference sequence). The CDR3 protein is CASSLEVNEKLFF. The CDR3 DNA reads TGTGCCAGCAGTTTAGAGGTTAATGAAAAACTGTTTTTT.